The T cell receptor beta chain described here comes from a study of cytomegalovirus exposure and HLA in healthy donors. Study-level points and caveats: For TCR beta chains, V- and J-gene trimming was later linked to a missense DCLRE1C variant. The only immune exposure information that was available was CMV serostatus. Earlier analysis found most TCR beta V segments productive about 87% or about 30% of the time.

As regards this clone: The antigen is unknown.

A multiplex PCR was run with 60 Vbeta primers and 13 Jbeta primers. The table came from immunoSEQ multiplex PCR; TCRdb's copy has only in-frame clones and leaves some out. Of around 130,000 clones listed, 81% are singletons. This CDR3 region has 15 residues. Germline V lookup: CDR1 SGDLS, CDR2 YYNGEE. V gave up 0 bases and J gave up 4 bases, with 12 bases separating them. The chain has TRBV9 and TRBJ2-3; D unclear. The sequence came from a man in his late teens or twenties in good health and CMV-seronegative. Sequenced: PBMCs. The CDR3, as DNA: TGTGCCAGCAGCGTAGAATCCGCTGGCCCAGATACGCAGTATTTT. Translated, it gives CASSVESAGPDTQYF.